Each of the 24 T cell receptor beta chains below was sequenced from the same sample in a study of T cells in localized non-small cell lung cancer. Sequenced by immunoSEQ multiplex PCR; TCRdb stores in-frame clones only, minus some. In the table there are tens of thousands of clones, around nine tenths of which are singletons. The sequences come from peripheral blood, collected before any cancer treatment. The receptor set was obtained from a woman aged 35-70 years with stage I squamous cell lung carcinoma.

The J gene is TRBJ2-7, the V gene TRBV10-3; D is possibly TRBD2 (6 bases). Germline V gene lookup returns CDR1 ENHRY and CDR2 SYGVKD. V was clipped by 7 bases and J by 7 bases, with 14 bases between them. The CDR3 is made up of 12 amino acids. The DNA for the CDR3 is TGTGCCATCACGTGGGGACTGGGGGAGCAGTACTTC. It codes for CAITWGLGEQYF.

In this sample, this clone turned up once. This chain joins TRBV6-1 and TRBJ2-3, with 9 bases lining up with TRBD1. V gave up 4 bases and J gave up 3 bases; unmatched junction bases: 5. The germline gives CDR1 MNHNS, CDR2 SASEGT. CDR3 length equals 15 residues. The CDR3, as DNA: TGTGCCAGCAGTGGGGGACAGGGTCGAACAGATACGCAGTATTTT. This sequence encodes CASSGGQGRTDTQYF.

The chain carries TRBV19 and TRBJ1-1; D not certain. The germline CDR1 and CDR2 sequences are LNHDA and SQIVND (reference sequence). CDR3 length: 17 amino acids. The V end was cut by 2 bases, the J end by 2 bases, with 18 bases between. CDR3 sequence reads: CASSIQAEGSINTEAFF. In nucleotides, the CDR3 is TGTGCCAGTAGTATACAGGCAGAGGGAAGTATCAACACTGAAGCTTTCTTT.

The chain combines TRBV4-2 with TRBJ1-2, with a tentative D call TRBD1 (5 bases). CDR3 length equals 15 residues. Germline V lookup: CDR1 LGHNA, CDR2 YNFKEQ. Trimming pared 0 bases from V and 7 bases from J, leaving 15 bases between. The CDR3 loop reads CASSQDHGGMRGYTF. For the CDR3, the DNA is TGTGCCAGCAGCCAAGATCATGGGGGTATGCGTGGCTACACCTTC.

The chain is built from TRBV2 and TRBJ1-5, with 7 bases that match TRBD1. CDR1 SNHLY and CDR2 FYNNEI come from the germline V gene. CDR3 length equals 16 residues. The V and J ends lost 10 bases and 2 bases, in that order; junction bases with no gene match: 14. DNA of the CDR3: TGTGCCACGGCCTGGGGAGGGGGCAGGGGCAATCAGCCCCAGCATTTT. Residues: CATAWGGGRGNQPQHF.

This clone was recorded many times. The CDR3 sequence: CASSLGGSQGAETQYF. CDR3 nucleotide sequence: TGCGCCAGCAGCTTGGGAGGCTCTCAGGGGGCCGAGACCCAGTACTTC. The chain uses TRBV5-1 and TRBJ2-5, with 8 positions matching TRBD1. CDR3 length: 16 amino acids. Trimming at V came to 0 bases and at J to 5 bases, leaving 9 bases not matched to a gene. Per germline, CDR1 SGHRS and CDR2 YFSETQ.

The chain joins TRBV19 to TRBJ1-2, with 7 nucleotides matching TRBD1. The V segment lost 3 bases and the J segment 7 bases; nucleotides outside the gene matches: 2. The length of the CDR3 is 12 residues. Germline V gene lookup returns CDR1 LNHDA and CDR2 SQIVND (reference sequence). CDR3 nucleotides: TGTGCCAGTAGTATGGCAGGGGGTGGCTACACCTTC. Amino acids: CASSMAGGGYTF.

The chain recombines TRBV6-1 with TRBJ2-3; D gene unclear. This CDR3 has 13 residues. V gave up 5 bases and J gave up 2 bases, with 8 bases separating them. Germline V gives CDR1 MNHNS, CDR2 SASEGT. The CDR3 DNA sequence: TGTGCCAGCAGTCTACCCAACACAGATACGCAGTATTTT. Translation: CASSLPNTDTQYF.

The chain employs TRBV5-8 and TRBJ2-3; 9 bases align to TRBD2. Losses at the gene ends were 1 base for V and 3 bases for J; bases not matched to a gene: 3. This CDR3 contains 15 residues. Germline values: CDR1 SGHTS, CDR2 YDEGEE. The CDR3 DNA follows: TGTGCCAGCAGCTTGCCGCTAGCGGGAACAGATACGCAGTATTTT. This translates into CASSLPLAGTDTQYF.

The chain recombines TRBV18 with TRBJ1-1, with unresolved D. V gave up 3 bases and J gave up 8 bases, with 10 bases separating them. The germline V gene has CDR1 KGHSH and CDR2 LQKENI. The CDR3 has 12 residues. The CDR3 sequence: CASSPYTGEAFF. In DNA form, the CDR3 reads TGTGCCAGCTCACCTTACACTGGGGAAGCTTTCTTT.

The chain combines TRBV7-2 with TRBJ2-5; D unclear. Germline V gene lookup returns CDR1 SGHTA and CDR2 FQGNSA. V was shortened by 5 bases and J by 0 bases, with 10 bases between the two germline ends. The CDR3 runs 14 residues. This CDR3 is CASSTGPYQETQYF. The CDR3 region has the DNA TGTGCCAGCAGCACCGGACCGTACCAAGAGACCCAGTACTTC.

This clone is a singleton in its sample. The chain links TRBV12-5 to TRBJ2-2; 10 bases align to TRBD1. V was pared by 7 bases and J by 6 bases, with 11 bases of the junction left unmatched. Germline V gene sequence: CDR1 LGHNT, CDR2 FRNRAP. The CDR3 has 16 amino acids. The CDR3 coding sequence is TGTGCTAGTGATCAGGGACAGGGGAATAATCCCGGGGAGCTGTTTTTT. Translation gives CASDQGQGNNPGELFF. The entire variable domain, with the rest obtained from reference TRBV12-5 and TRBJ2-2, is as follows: DARVTQTPRHKVTEMGQEVTMRCQPILGHNTVFWYRQTMMQGLELLAYFRNRAPLDDSGMPKDRFSAEMPDATLATLKIQPSEPRDSAVYFCASDQGQGNNPGELFFGEGSRLTVL.

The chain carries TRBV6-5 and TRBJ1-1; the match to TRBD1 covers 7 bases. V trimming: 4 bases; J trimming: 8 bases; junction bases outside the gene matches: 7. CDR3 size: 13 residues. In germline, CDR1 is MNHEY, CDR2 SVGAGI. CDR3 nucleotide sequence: TGTGCCAGCAGTTCCGGACAGGTGGTGGAAGCTTTCTTT. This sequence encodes CASSSGQVVEAFF.

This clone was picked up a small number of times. CDR3: CASSDRDREGYTF. The DNA for the CDR3 is TGCGCCAGCAGTGATCGGGACAGGGAGGGCTACACCTTC. The chain uses TRBV10-2 and TRBJ1-2, with 9 bases lining up with TRBD1. Germline CDR1 and CDR2: WSHSY and SAAADI. With V trimmed by 3 bases and J by 8 bases, 4 bases remained unmatched. The CDR3 length is 13 residues.

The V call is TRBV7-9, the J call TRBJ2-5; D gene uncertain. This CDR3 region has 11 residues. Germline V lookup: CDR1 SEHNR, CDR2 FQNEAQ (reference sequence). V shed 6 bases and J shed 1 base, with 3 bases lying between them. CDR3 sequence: CASSFQETQYF. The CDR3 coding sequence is TGTGCCAGCAGTTTCCAAGAGACCCAGTACTTC.

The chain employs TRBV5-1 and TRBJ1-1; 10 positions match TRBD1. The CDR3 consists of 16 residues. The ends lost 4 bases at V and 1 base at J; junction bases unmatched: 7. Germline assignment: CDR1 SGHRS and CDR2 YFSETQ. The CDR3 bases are TGCGCCAGCAGCCCCGGGACAGGGGCCCGGAACACTGAAGCTTTCTTT. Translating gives CASSPGTGARNTEAFF.

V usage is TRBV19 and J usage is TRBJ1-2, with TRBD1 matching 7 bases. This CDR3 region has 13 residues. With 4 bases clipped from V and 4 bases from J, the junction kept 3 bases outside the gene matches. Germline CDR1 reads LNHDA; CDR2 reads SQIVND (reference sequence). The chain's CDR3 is CASSTGQTYGYTF. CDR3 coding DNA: TGTGCCAGTAGTACGGGACAGACCTATGGCTACACCTTC.

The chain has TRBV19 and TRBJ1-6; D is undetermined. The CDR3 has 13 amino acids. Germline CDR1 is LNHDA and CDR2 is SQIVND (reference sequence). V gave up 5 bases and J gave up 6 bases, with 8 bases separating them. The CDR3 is CASSSRINSPLHF. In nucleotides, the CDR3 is TGTGCCAGTAGTTCCCGGATTAATTCACCCCTCCACTTT. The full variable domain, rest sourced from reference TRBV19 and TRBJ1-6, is DGGITQSPKYLFRKEGQNVTLSCEQNLNHDAMYWYRQDPGQGLRLIYYSQIVNDFQKGDIAEGYSVSREKKESFPLTVTSAQKNPTAFYLCASSSRINSPLHFGNGTRLTVT.

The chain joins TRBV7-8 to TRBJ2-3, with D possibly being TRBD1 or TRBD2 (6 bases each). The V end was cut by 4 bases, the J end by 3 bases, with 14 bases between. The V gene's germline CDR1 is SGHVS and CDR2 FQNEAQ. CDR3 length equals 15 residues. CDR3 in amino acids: CASSSRGQGTDTQYF. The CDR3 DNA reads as TGTGCCAGCAGCTCCCGGGGGCAGGGAACAGATACGCAGTATTTT.

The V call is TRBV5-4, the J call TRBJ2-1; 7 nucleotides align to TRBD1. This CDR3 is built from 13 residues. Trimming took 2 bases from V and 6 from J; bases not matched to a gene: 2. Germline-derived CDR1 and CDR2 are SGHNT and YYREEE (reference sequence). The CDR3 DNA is TGTGCCAGCAGCTTCGGACAGGTCAATGAGCAGTTCTTC. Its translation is CASSFGQVNEQFF.

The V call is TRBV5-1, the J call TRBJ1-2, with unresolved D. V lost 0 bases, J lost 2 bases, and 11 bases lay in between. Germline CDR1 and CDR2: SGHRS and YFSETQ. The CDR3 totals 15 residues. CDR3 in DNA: TGCGCCAGCAGCTTGGCGGAAGGCGGAAACTATGGCTACACCTTC. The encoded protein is CASSLAEGGNYGYTF.

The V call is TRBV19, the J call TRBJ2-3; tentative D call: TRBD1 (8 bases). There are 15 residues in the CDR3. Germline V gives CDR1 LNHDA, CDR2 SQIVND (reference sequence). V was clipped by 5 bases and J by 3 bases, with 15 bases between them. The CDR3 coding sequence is TGTGCCAGTAGTTTTTACAGGGGGGGTACAGATACGCAGTATTTT. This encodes CASSFYRGGTDTQYF.

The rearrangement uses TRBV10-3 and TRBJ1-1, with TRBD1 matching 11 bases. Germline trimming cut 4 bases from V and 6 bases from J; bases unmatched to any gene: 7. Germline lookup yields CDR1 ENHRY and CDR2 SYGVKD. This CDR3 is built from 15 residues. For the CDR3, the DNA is TGTGCCATCAGTGTGGGGACAGGGGGTTTGTCTGAAGCTTTCTTT. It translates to CAISVGTGGLSEAFF.

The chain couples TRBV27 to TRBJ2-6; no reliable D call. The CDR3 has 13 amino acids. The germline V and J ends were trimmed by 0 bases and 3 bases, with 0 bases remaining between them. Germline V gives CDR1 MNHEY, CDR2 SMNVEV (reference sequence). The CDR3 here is CASSLSGANVLTF. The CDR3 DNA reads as TGTGCCAGCAGTTTATCTGGGGCCAACGTCCTGACTTTC.